Each of the 27 T cell receptor beta chains below was sequenced from the same sample in a study of CD8 T cells in Susac syndrome. It was with random hexamers that 0.5 to 1 ug RNA was reverse transcribed. TCRdb ran MiXCR on the immunoSEQ multiplex PCR reads and lists one entry per CDR3 protein. Among 100,000 to 150,000 distinct CDR3 sequences listed, about 94% were seen once. The specimen sequenced was CD8+ T cells from PBMCs. These receptors originate from a human donor with Susac syndrome.

The V gene is TRBV11-2, the J gene TRBJ2-6; 14 positions agree with TRBD2. V lost 8 bases to trimming and J lost 0 bases; unmatched junction nucleotides: 18. The CDR3 contains 22 residues. Germline V gives CDR1 SGHAT, CDR2 FQNNGV. CDR3 nucleotide sequence: TGTGCCAGCGGAACAAAAGGACTAGCGGGGGGAACCGAATACTCTGGGGCCAACGTCCTGACTTTC. Its translation is CASGTKGLAGGTEYSGANVLTF.

The V and J genes are TRBV27 and TRBJ2-1; D not resolved. V lost 6 bases to trimming and J lost 9 bases, with 9 bases between them. From germline, CDR1 is MNHEY and CDR2 SMNVEV (reference sequence). The CDR3 covers 11 residues. The DNA of the CDR3 is TGTGCCAGCAGCCTGGGCCGTGAGCAGTTCTTC. Translated: CASSLGREQFF.

The V gene is TRBV12-3 or TRBV12-4, the J gene TRBJ2-2; D not certain. Trimming shortened V by 3 bases and J by 6 bases, and 8 bases separated the two germline ends. The CDR3 loop spans 13 amino acids. Here the CDR3 DNA reads TGTGCCAGCAGTTTTCAGGTATCCGGGGAGCTGTTTTTT. It is translated as CASSFQVSGELFF.

The gene calls are TRBV30 and TRBJ2-2; D gene unclear. Trimming cost V 1 base and J 6 bases, with 12 bases left between them. The germline V gene has CDR1 GTSNPN and CDR2 SVGIG (reference sequence). The CDR3 is 14 amino acids. CDR3 DNA sequence: TGTGCCTGGAGTGCGGACGGTGGTTCCGGGGAGCTGTTTTTT. The encoded protein is CAWSADGGSGELFF.

The V and J genes are TRBV19 and TRBJ2-1, with D perhaps matching TRBD2 (6 bases). Germline CDR1 and CDR2: LNHDA and SQIVND (reference sequence). This CDR3 has 13 amino acids. Trimming shortened V by 2 bases and J by 5 bases, and 7 bases separated the two germline ends. CDR3 sequence: CASSIWEDNEQFF. In DNA, the CDR3 is TGTGCCAGTAGTATATGGGAGGACAATGAGCAGTTCTTC. The variable domain in full, with the rest retrieved from reference TRBV19 and TRBJ2-1, is DGGITQSPKYLFRKEGQNVTLSCEQNLNHDAMYWYRQDPGQGLRLIYYSQIVNDFQKGDIAEGYSVSREKKESFPLTVTSAQKNPTAFYLCASSIWEDNEQFFGPGTRLTVL.

CDR3 sequence reads: CAISDPTGKETQYF. The DNA for the CDR3 is TGTGCCATCAGTGACCCGACAGGGAAAGAGACCCAGTACTTC. J is TRBJ2-5 and V is TRBV10-3, with 7 positions matching TRBD1. This CDR3 spans 14 amino acids. V lost 3 bases, J lost 3 bases, and 4 bases stayed unmatched. Germline CDR1 is ENHRY and CDR2 is SYGVKD.

This chain joins TRBV5-6 and TRBJ2-7, with unresolved D. Trimming removed 0 bases from V and 2 bases from J, with 9 bases in between. CDR3 length equals 14 residues. Germline lookup yields CDR1 SGHDT and CDR2 YYEEEE. The CDR3 DNA reads TGTGCCAGCAGCTTGGACTCCAGTGCCTACGAGCAGTACTTC. Amino acids: CASSLDSSAYEQYF.

The CDR3 is CASSQVPKWVRSNQPQHF. CDR3 nucleotides: TGCGCCAGCAGCCAAGTCCCCAAGTGGGTACGAAGCAATCAGCCCCAGCATTTT. The chain recombines TRBV4-1 with TRBJ1-5; unclear D gene. This CDR3 is built from 18 residues. V was pared by 1 base and J by 1 base, with 17 bases between. Germline assignment: CDR1 MGHRA and CDR2 YSYEKL.

The rearrangement joins TRBV28 to TRBJ1-2, with 7 nucleotides matching TRBD1. There are 14 residues in the CDR3. CDR1 and CDR2 (germline): MDHEN, SYDVKM. Trimming took 8 bases from V and 4 from J; bases not matched to a gene: 10. The CDR3 protein is CASLVTGSSYGYTF. The CDR3 DNA reads TGTGCCAGCCTTGTGACAGGGAGTTCCTATGGCTACACCTTC.

The gene calls are TRBV3-1 and TRBJ2-7; the match to TRBD1 covers 9 bases. Germline lookup yields CDR1 LGHDT and CDR2 YNNKEL (reference sequence). J was trimmed by 0 bases and V by 1 base; bases with no gene match: 1. The CDR3 totals 15 residues. CDR3 sequence (DNA): TGTGCCAGCAGCCAAGGACAGGGGGGCTCCTACGAGCAGTACTTC. Residues: CASSQGQGGSYEQYF.

The CDR3: CATSRGLQGRYEKLFF. The CDR3 DNA reads as TGTGCCACCAGCAGAGGCCTCCAGGGGCGCTACGAAAAACTGTTTTTT. The V call is TRBV15, the J call TRBJ1-4, with a weak D call TRBD1 (6 bases). The CDR3 runs 16 residues. Germline-derived CDR1 and CDR2 are LNHNV and YYDKDF (reference sequence). Trimming stripped 1 base from V and 8 bases from J, with 17 bases between.

The count of this clonotype is one. The V and J genes are TRBV13 and TRBJ1-2; 8 bases map to TRBD1. After removal of 5 bases from V and 3 bases from J, the junction contained 11 bases not matched to a gene. CDR1 is PRHDT, CDR2 FYEKMQ, per germline (reference sequence). CDR3 length: 16 amino acids. The CDR3 sequence is CASSPLGRGQDYGYTF. CDR3 sequence (DNA): TGTGCCAGCAGCCCGCTGGGCAGGGGGCAAGACTATGGCTACACCTTC.

V usage is TRBV6-5 and J usage is TRBJ2-3, with a tentative D call TRBD1 (6 bases). Per germline, CDR1 MNHEY and CDR2 SVGAGI. This CDR3 comprises 13 residues. Trimming left V 6 bases short and J 4 bases short, with 11 bases between. Here the CDR3 DNA reads TGTGCCAGCAGACCAGGGGTGGCAGATACGCAGTATTTT. Its translation: CASRPGVADTQYF.

CDR3 sequence (DNA): TGTGCCTGGAGTGTTTACACCGGGGAGCTGTTTTTT. It yields the protein CAWSVYTGELFF. The chain joins TRBV30 to TRBJ2-2; no clear D gene. V gave up 0 bases and J gave up 3 bases, with 2 bases separating them. Germline CDR1 reads GTSNPN; CDR2 reads SVGIG (reference sequence). The CDR3 has 12 residues.

The rearrangement links TRBV29-1 to TRBJ1-1; 8 nucleotides line up with TRBD1. Germline-derived CDR1 and CDR2 are SQVTM and ANQGSEA. J was trimmed by 5 bases and V by 6 bases; bases with no gene match: 8. CDR3 size: 13 residues. The CDR3 spells CSVSTGEGTEAFF. The CDR3 DNA follows: TGCAGCGTCTCGACAGGGGAGGGGACTGAAGCTTTCTTT.

V gene TRBV5-6 combines with J gene TRBJ1-6; possible D gene TRBD1, 6 bases. Germline CDR1 SGHDT, CDR2 YYEEEE. This CDR3 spans 14 amino acids. Deletions cut 2 bases from V and 6 bases from J, with 9 bases between. The CDR3 bases are TGTGCCAGCAGCTTCGGACAGTCTAATTCACCCCTCCACTTT. As protein: CASSFGQSNSPLHF. The whole variable domain, filled in from reference TRBV5-6 and TRBJ1-6, reads DAGVTQSPTHLIKTRGQQVTLRCSPKSGHDTVSWYQQALGQGPQFIFQYYEEEERQRGNFPDRFSGHQFPNYSSELNVNALLLGDSALYLCASSFGQSNSPLHFGNGTRLTVT.

The V and J genes are TRBV30 and TRBJ1-2; 8 bases are a match to TRBD1. The CDR3 runs 13 residues. The junction had 4 bases not matched to a gene; V was cut back by 0 bases and J by 7 bases. Per the germline V gene, CDR1 is GTSNPN and CDR2 is SVGIG (reference sequence). The CDR3 DNA reads TGTGCCTGGAGTGTCTCGACAGGGGTTGGCTACACCTTC. Amino acids: CAWSVSTGVGYTF. Looking up the rest from reference TRBV30 and TRBJ1-2 gives the full variable domain: SQTIHQWPATLVQPVGSPLSLECTVEGTSNPNLYWYRQAAGRGLQLLFYSVGIGQISSEVPQNLSASRPQDRQFILSSKKLLLSDSGFYLCAWSVSTGVGYTFGSGTRLTVV.

V usage is TRBV19 and J usage is TRBJ1-1, with 8 bases identical to TRBD1. The length of the CDR3 is 18 residues. Germline CDR1 reads LNHDA; CDR2 reads SQIVND (reference sequence). Germline trimming cut 0 bases from V and 5 bases from J; bases unmatched to any gene: 14. In DNA form, the CDR3 reads TGTGCCAGTAGTATAGAGGGCGACAGGGGCGACGAGGGTACTGAAGCTTTCTTT. This sequence encodes CASSIEGDRGDEGTEAFF.

The chain joins TRBV20-1 to TRBJ2-7; 7 bases agree with TRBD1. Germline V lookup: CDR1 DFQATT, CDR2 SNEGSKA (reference sequence). Trimming removed 0 bases from V and 6 bases from J; junction bases left unmatched: 8. The CDR3 runs to 14 residues. The chain's CDR3 is CSARDMGQFSEQYF. The CDR3 DNA is TGCAGTGCTAGAGATATGGGACAGTTTAGCGAGCAGTACTTC.

J is TRBJ2-1 and V is TRBV4-2; 8 bases agree with TRBD2. CDR3 length: 15 amino acids. Germline V gene data show CDR1 as LGHNA and CDR2 as YNFKEQ. The J segment lost 3 bases and the V segment lost 0 bases, leaving 1 base of the junction unmatched. CDR3 sequence reads: CASSQDRGGYNEQFF. The CDR3 DNA sequence: TGTGCCAGCAGCCAAGATCGGGGGGGCTACAATGAGCAGTTCTTC.

The chain recombines TRBV30 with TRBJ2-4; D perhaps matches TRBD2 (6 bases). The CDR3 totals 13 residues. The V end was cut by 1 base, the J end by 10 bases, with 14 bases between. Germline V gene sequence: CDR1 GTSNPN, CDR2 SVGIG (reference sequence). The CDR3 region has the DNA TGTGCCTGGAGTGGGGGGACCAGCGGGATTCAGTACTTC. Translation gives CAWSGGTSGIQYF. The whole variable domain, filled in from reference TRBV30 and TRBJ2-4, reads SQTIHQWPATLVQPVGSPLSLECTVEGTSNPNLYWYRQAAGRGLQLLFYSVGIGQISSEVPQNLSASRPQDRQFILSSKKLLLSDSGFYLCAWSGGTSGIQYFGAGTRLSVL.

This rearrangement joins TRBV6-4 to TRBJ2-2; D ambiguous. The CDR3 spans 15 residues. From germline, CDR1 is MRHNA and CDR2 SNTAGT. V gave up 0 bases and J gave up 6 bases, with 11 bases separating them. CDR3: CASSDSKVAAGELFF. For the CDR3, the DNA is TGTGCCAGCAGTGACTCGAAAGTTGCGGCCGGGGAGCTGTTTTTT.

The chain links TRBV28 to TRBJ2-1, with TRBD2 as a possible D gene (6 bases). With 5 bases removed from V and 10 bases from J, the gap between germline ends came to 12 bases. This CDR3 comprises 12 residues. The germline gives CDR1 MDHEN, CDR2 SYDVKM. The CDR3 nucleotides read TGTGCCAGCAGTGACCCGGCGGGGGAGCAGTTCTTC. It translates to CASSDPAGEQFF.

This clonotype has a single count. This sequence joins TRBV13 and TRBJ1-1, with 9 bases lining up with TRBD1. CDR3 length equals 14 residues. The germline V gene has CDR1 PRHDT and CDR2 FYEKMQ (reference sequence). V was pared by 5 bases and J by 6 bases, with 7 bases of the junction left unmatched. The CDR3 loop reads CASSEEGQGPEAFF. DNA of the CDR3: TGTGCCAGCAGCGAGGAGGGACAGGGTCCTGAAGCTTTCTTT.

The chain carries TRBV20-1 and TRBJ2-5; D is possibly TRBD2 (6 bases). CDR1 is DFQATT, CDR2 SNEGSKA, per germline (reference sequence). V was trimmed by 0 bases and J by 0 bases, leaving 11 bases between them. This CDR3 spans 15 amino acids. The CDR3 is CSARDVEGHQETQYF. CDR3 DNA sequence: TGCAGTGCTAGAGATGTGGAGGGTCACCAAGAGACCCAGTACTTC.

The chain has TRBV6-5 and TRBJ1-6; the D gene is possibly TRBD1 (5 bases). Germline V gene data show CDR1 as MNHEY and CDR2 as SVGAGI. The CDR3 sequence is 14 residues long. V dropped 5 bases and J dropped 7 bases, with 12 bases sitting between them. The DNA of the CDR3 is TGTGCCAGCAGTGAGGCGGGGCGCAATTCACCCCTCCACTTT. Residues: CASSEAGRNSPLHF.

The chain joins TRBV6-2 or TRBV6-3 to TRBJ2-1, with TRBD2 matching 8 bases. J was trimmed by 4 bases and V by 2 bases; bases with no gene match: 4. The germline gives CDR1 MNHEY, CDR2 SVGEGT. The CDR3 has 15 residues. The CDR3 loop is CASSYRLAGYNEQFF. The CDR3 DNA follows: TGTGCCAGCAGTTACAGGCTAGCGGGTTACAATGAGCAGTTCTTC.